There are a few counts of the clone carrying this TCR beta chain. Its antigen is not identified. Trimming shortened V by 2 bases and J by 1 base, and 14 bases separated the two germline ends. The CDR3 runs to 17 residues. CDR1 MNHEY and CDR2 SVGEGT come from the germline V gene. This sample is part of a study of T-cell memory formation after mild COVID-19. The study, taken as a whole, reports: There was no confirmation that second-wave clones peaking on day 37 were SARS-CoV-2 specific. Shrinking CD4+ clones resided mostly in CM and EM, and CD8+ ones in EMRA. Cross-reactive memory seemingly joined, as some responding clones were found in pre-infection memory.

TCR alpha and TCR beta cDNA libraries carrying sample barcodes and UMIs came from 5'RACE with constant-segment primers. Using its own MiXCR run on the 5' RACE reads, TCRdb lists one record per CDR3 protein. The table lists roughly 310,000 distinct CDR3 sequences, approximately 16% of them singletons. The clonotype originates from a man between 18 and 29 years old who had mild COVID-19 (a few samples of this study predate the infection). Cell type and time point are not known. The chain has TRBV6-2 or TRBV6-3 and TRBJ2-2; D ambiguous. Sequencing used PBMCs or a T cell subset sorted from them (not recorded which). In DNA, the CDR3 is TGTGCCAGCAGTTACGGGCGTCCCGGGCTGAACACCGGGGAGCTGTTTTTT. Translating it yields CASSYGRPGLNTGELFF.